Listed here is a single T cell receptor (beta chain). The data derive from a study of blood T cell repertoires in COVID-19. TCRdb keeps only in-frame clones here, not all; method: immunoSEQ multiplex PCR. The sample consists of 70,000 or so clones, 86% of them appearing once. Patients in Seattle were enrolled during active infection, then followed longitudinally. The germline V gene has CDR1 MNHEY and CDR2 SMNVEV (reference sequence). V shed 5 bases, J shed 3 bases, and the junction held 8 bases outside the gene matches. The CDR3 contains 16 residues. The specimen was peripheral blood. The sequence derives from a man in his forties with COVID-19, enrolled during active disease. The chain links TRBV27 to TRBJ1-3, with 9 bases identical to TRBD1. The CDR3 protein is CASSKQGANFGNTIYF. CDR3 in DNA: TGTGCCAGCAGTAAACAGGGGGCAAATTTTGGAAACACCATATATTTT.